The 11 T cell receptor beta chains presented below share a single source sample, sequenced in a study of cytomegalovirus exposure and HLA in healthy donors. Some clones are missing from TCRdb's copy, which holds only in-frame ones; the method was immunoSEQ multiplex PCR. The sample has more than 200,000 clones, around 90% seen once. Sequencing was done on a sample of PBMCs. The receptors here all came from a woman between 25 and 40 years old in good health and CMV-seronegative.

This rearrangement joins TRBV5-6 to TRBJ2-7; tentatively, D is TRBD1 (5 bases). CDR1 and CDR2 from the germline V gene are SGHDT and YYEEEE. This CDR3 has 16 residues. V shed 0 bases and J shed 3 bases, with 16 bases lying between them. CDR3 nucleotides: TGTGCCAGCAGCTTGGGGGGCAGCCTCCGCGACTACGAGCAGTACTTC. Amino acids: CASSLGGSLRDYEQYF.

This sequence joins TRBV7-3 and TRBJ2-2, with 10 nucleotides matching TRBD2. The CDR3 consists of 19 residues. V lost 2 bases, J lost 0 bases, and 9 bases stayed unmatched. Germline CDR1 SGHTA, CDR2 FQGTGA. CDR3 protein: CASSLLSQTSGPNTGELFF. The CDR3, as DNA: TGTGCCAGCAGCTTACTATCCCAGACTAGCGGGCCGAACACCGGGGAGCTGTTTTTT.

J is TRBJ2-7 and V is TRBV4-1; 8 bases line up with TRBD2. The CDR3 runs to 14 residues. The V gene end was trimmed by 6 bases and the J gene end by 4 bases; junction bases not matched to a gene: 8. Per germline, CDR1 MGHRA and CDR2 YSYEKL. CDR3 sequence (DNA): TGCGCCAGCAGGTTAGGCAGCGGGAGTTACGAGCAGTACTTC. Translating it yields CASRLGSGSYEQYF.

Comments on this clone: The sample contains more than one DNA sequence encoding this CDR3. The genes are TRBV27 and TRBJ2-2; D not certain. The CDR3 length is 11 residues. In germline, CDR1 is MNHEY, CDR2 SMNVEV (reference sequence). V lost 0 bases, J lost 8 bases, and 1 base lay in between. The CDR3 reads CASSLSGELFF. The CDR3, as DNA: TGTGCCAGCAGTTTATCAGGGGAGCTGTTTTTT.

The rearrangement links TRBV2 to TRBJ1-2, with TRBD1 identical over 7 bases. Germline lookup yields CDR1 SNHLY and CDR2 FYNNEI. The CDR3 is made up of 13 amino acids. The junction had 4 bases not matched to a gene; V was cut back by 4 bases and J by 5 bases. The CDR3 nucleotides read TGTGCCAGCAGTGGCCAGGGGGATTATGGCTACACCTTC. Encoded protein: CASSGQGDYGYTF.

With respect to this clone: At the DNA level, this CDR3 is encoded by other sequences in the same sample as well. The chain employs TRBV11-2 and TRBJ2-1; no clear D. This CDR3 is built from 13 residues. CDR1 SGHAT and CDR2 FQNNGV come from the germline V gene. The V end lost 1 base, the J end lost 3 bases, and 4 bases lay between the germline ends. Here the CDR3 reads CASSLGLYNEQFF. Written as DNA, the CDR3 is TGTGCCAGCAGCTTAGGGCTCTACAATGAGCAGTTCTTC.

The chain combines TRBV4-1 with TRBJ2-7; TRBD2 matches 8 bases. In germline, CDR1 is MGHRA, CDR2 YSYEKL. This CDR3 spans 17 amino acids. With V trimmed by 0 bases and J by 4 bases, 11 bases remained unmatched. CDR3 amino acids: CASSQDGGAGVLYEQYF. The DNA of the CDR3 is TGCGCCAGCAGCCAAGATGGTGGAGCGGGAGTCTTGTACGAGCAGTACTTC.

This clone was detected only once. The chain employs TRBV5-6 and TRBJ2-5; 10 bases are a match to TRBD2. This CDR3 has 15 residues. Trimming at V came to 1 base and at J to 5 bases, leaving 5 bases not matched to a gene. CDR1 and CDR2 from the germline V gene are SGHDT and YYEEEE. This CDR3 reads CASSLSGRAVETQYF. CDR3 bases: TGTGCCAGCAGCTTGAGCGGGAGGGCCGTGGAGACCCAGTACTTC.

This chain links TRBV19 with TRBJ2-7, with 10 nucleotides matching TRBD1. CDR3 length: 15 amino acids. Germline loops: CDR1 LNHDA, CDR2 SQIVND (reference sequence). The junction had 11 bases not matched to a gene; V was cut back by 8 bases and J by 4 bases. The CDR3 DNA reads as TGTGCCAGTGGGGGAGAAGTGGGACAGGGGTACGAGCAGTACTTC. It encodes CASGGEVGQGYEQYF.

The genes are TRBV5-1 and TRBJ2-7; TRBD1 might be the D (6 bases). Trimming shortened V by 1 base and J by 6 bases, and 14 bases separated the two germline ends. This CDR3 has 14 amino acids. Germline lookup yields CDR1 SGHRS and CDR2 YFSETQ. The CDR3 bases are TGCGCCAGCAGCTTGACAGGGAGCGTGAGCGAGCAGTACTTC. This encodes CASSLTGSVSEQYF.

This clone has only a few counts. The CDR3: CAWSAQIASEAFF. The CDR3, as DNA: TGTGCCTGGAGTGCGCAGATAGCCAGTGAAGCTTTCTTT. The V gene is TRBV30, the J gene TRBJ1-1; D is uncertain. CDR1 and CDR2 (germline): GTSNPN, SVGIG (reference sequence). Between the trimmed V and J ends, which lost 1 base and 7 bases, there was a span of 13 bases. The CDR3 runs 13 residues.